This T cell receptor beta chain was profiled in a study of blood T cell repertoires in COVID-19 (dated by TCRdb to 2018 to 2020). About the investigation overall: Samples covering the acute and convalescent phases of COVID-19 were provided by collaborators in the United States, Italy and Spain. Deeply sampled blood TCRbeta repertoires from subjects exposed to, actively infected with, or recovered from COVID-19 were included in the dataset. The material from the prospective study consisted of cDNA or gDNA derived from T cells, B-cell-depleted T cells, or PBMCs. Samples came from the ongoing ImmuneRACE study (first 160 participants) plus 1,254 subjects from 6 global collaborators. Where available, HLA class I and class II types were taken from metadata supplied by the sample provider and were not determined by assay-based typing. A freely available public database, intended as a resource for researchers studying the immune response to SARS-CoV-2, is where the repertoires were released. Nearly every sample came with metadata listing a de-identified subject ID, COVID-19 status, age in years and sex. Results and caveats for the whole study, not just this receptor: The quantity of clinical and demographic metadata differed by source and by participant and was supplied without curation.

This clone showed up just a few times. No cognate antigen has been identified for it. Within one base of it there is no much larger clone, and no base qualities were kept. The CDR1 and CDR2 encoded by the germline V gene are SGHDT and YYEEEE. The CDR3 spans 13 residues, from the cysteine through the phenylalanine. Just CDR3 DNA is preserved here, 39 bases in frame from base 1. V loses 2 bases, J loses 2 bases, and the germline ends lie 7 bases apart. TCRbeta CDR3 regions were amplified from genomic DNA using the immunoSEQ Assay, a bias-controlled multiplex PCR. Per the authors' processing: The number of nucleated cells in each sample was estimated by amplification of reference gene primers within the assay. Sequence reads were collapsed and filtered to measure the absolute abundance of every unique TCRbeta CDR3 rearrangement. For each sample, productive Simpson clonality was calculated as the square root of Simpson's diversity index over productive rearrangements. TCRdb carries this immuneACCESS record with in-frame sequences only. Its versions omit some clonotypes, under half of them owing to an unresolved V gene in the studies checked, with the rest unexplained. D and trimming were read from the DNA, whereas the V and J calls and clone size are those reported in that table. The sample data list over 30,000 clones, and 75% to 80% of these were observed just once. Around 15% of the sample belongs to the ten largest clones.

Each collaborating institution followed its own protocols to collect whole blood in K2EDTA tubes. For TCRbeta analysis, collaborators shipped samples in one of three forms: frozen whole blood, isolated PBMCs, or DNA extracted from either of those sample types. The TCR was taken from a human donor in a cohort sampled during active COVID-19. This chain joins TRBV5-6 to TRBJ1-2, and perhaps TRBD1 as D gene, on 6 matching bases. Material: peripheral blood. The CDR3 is CASSLRGNYGYTF. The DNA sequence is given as TGTGCCAGCAGCTTAAGGGGGAACTATGGCTACACCTTC.